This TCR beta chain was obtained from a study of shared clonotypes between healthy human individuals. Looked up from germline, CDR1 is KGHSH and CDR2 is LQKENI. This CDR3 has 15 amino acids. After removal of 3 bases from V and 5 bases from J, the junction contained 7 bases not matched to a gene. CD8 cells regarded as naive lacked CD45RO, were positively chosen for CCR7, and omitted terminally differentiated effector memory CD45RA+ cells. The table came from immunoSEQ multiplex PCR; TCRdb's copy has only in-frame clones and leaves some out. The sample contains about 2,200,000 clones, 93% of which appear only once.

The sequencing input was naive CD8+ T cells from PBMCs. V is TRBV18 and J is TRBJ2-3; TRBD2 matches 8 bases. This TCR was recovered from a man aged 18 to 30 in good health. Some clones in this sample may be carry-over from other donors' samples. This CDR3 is CASSPRTSSGDTQYF. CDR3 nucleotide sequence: TGTGCCAGCTCACCCAGGACTAGCAGTGGAGATACGCAGTATTTT.